The 3 T cell receptor beta chains in this list originate from one sample, sequenced in a study of cytomegalovirus exposure and HLA in healthy donors. With 60 Vbeta and 13 Jbeta primers, the PCR was carried out. TCRdb's copy holds only in-frame clones and misses some; the assay was immunoSEQ multiplex PCR. The data hold more than 95,000 clones, with under 85% observed a single time. Source material: PBMCs. The origin of the receptors is a young man in good health and CMV-seronegative.

The V and J genes are TRBV27 and TRBJ2-7, with TRBD1 matching over 8 bases. This CDR3 contains 14 residues. Germline V CDR1 and CDR2: MNHEY, SMNVEV (reference sequence). V gave up 6 bases and J gave up 2 bases; unmatched junction bases: 6. CDR3 in amino acids: CASRRQGSTYEQYF. In nucleotides, the CDR3 is TGTGCCAGCAGGAGACAGGGGTCGACCTACGAGCAGTACTTC.

The chain links TRBV5-6 to TRBJ1-1; no reliable D call. Trimming removed 5 bases at V and 5 bases at J, with 10 bases between. Germline loops: CDR1 SGHDT, CDR2 YYEEEE. The CDR3 loop spans 12 amino acids. CDR3 coding DNA: TGTGCCAGCAGGGAGACTGGGACTGAAGCTTTCTTT. This translates into CASRETGTEAFF.

As for this clone: The junction departs from the called germline gene at one end, perhaps through a read error. The sample contains more than one DNA sequence encoding this CDR3. The chain carries TRBV7-9 and TRBJ2-1, with D perhaps TRBD2 (5 bases). Germline V lookup: CDR1 SEHNR, CDR2 FQNEAQ (reference sequence). The CDR3 runs 12 residues. DNA for the CDR3: TGCGCCAGCAGCTTAGGGTCCAGCGGTCGGTTCTTC. This codes for CASSLGSSGRFF. The full variable domain, with the rest looked up from reference TRBV7-9 and TRBJ2-1, is DTGVSQNPRHKITKRGQNVTFRCDPISEHNRLYWYRQTLGQGPEFLTYFQNEAQLEKSRLLSDRFSAERPKGSFSTLEIQRTEQGDSAMYLCASSLGSSGRFFGPGTRLTVL.